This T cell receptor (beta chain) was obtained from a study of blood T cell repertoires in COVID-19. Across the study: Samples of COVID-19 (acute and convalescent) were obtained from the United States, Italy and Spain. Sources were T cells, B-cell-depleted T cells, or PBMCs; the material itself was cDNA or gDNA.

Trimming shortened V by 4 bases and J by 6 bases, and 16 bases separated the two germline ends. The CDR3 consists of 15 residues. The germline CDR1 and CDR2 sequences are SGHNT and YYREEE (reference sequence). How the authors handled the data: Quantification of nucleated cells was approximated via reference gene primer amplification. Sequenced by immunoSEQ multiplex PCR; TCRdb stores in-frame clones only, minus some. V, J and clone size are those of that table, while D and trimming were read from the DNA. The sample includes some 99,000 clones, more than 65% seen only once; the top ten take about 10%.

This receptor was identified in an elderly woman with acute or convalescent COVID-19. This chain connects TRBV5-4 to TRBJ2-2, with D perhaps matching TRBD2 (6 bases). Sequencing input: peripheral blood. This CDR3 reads CASSPFLSGAGELFF. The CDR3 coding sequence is TGTGCCAGCAGCCCTTTCCTTTCGGGGGCCGGGGAGCTGTTTTTT.